Detailed here is one T cell receptor (beta chain). Amplification used 60 Vbeta primers and 13 Jbeta primers. Sequenced by immunoSEQ multiplex PCR; TCRdb stores in-frame clones only, minus some. The table records 85,000 to 130,000 clones, roughly four fifths of them present only once. The sample belongs to a study of cytomegalovirus exposure and HLA in healthy donors. The CDR3 spans 16 residues. V shed 4 bases and J shed 1 base, with 15 bases lying between them. In germline, CDR1 is LGHNA, CDR2 YNFKEQ. Specimen: PBMCs. This sequence joins TRBV4-2 and TRBJ2-3, with a weak D call TRBD1 (6 bases). The TCR was taken from a male donor in good health and CMV-seropositive. CDR3 nucleotide sequence: TGTGCCAGCAGCCCGGACCCGGGACAAGGCACAGATACGCAGTATTTT. This codes for CASSPDPGQGTDTQYF.